The clone carrying this T cell receptor (beta chain) occurred many times. Antigen unknown. This sample was included in a study of early T cells in non-severe SARS-CoV-2 infection. In the study overall: Sequencing was performed on bulk RNA from unsorted whole blood, leaving chains unpaired. Regarding the study as a whole: Anti-spike CD8 specificities were favored by VDJdb matching, whose results missed private and CD4 specificities.

Individual cDNA molecules received unique molecular identifiers during library preparation. MiXCR, run by TCRdb on the 5' RACE reads, gives a single entry per CDR3 protein. The sample holds 60,000 to 75,000 distinct CDR3 sequences, approximately 4.5% seen once. V was pared by 6 bases and J by 7 bases, with 16 bases between. CDR1 and CDR2 (germline): ENHRY, SYGVKD. This CDR3 is 14 amino acids long. The rearrangement joins TRBV10-3 to TRBJ2-1; D is possibly TRBD2 (6 bases). The source of this sequence is an adult who was a healthcare worker with PCR-confirmed SARS-CoV-2 infection or an uninfected control (not recorded which). The donor label of this sample is uncertain. The specimen comprised whole blood, sampled at baseline. The DNA for the CDR3 is TGTGCCATCAGGGGGAAACCGGGAGCTAATGAGCAGTTCTTC. Amino acid sequence: CAIRGKPGANEQFF.